What follows are 3 T cell receptor beta chains derived from one specimen sequenced in a study of blood T cell repertoires in COVID-19. Only in-frame clones appear in the TCRdb table, and some are missing; sequencing was by immunoSEQ multiplex PCR. The repertoire consists of about 140,000 clones, with 85% to 90% occurring once and the leading ten covering approximately 10%. Material: PBMCs or T cells enriched from blood (not recorded which). Receptors were obtained from a man aged 55 to 70 who had recovered from COVID-19.

This rearrangement joins TRBV6-5 to TRBJ1-6; D gene uncertain. There are 12 residues in the CDR3. Trimming left V 6 bases short and J 9 bases short, with 9 bases between. Germline-derived CDR1 and CDR2 are MNHEY and SVGAGI. CDR3 coding DNA: TGTGCCAGCAGCCTGACTGGTTCACCCCTCCACTTT. Protein product: CASSLTGSPLHF.

The genes are TRBV7-2 and TRBJ2-1; 14 bases align to TRBD2. The CDR3 has 14 residues. Germline CDR1 is SGHTA and CDR2 is FQGNSA. The junction had 2 bases not matched to a gene; V was cut back by 5 bases and J by 8 bases. The CDR3 DNA is TGTGCCAGCAGCGGGACTAGCGGGAGAGATGAGCAGTTCTTC. Protein product: CASSGTSGRDEQFF.

This sequence joins TRBV6-5 and TRBJ1-5, with 8 bases that match TRBD1. The V and J ends lost 5 bases and 3 bases, in that order; junction bases with no gene match: 6. The CDR3 totals 15 residues. CDR1 and CDR2 (germline): MNHEY, SVGAGI. The CDR3, as DNA: TGTGCCAGCAGTAGGGGGACAGGCCTCAATCAGCCCCAGCATTTT. Translated: CASSRGTGLNQPQHF.